This is a list of T cell receptor beta chains from one sample in a study of T cells in Graves' hyperthyroidism and ophthalmopathy. MiXCR was run by TCRdb on the multiplex PCR reads, yielding one entry per CDR3 protein. The sample records 370,000 or so distinct CDR3 sequences, around a quarter being singletons. The sample taken for sequencing was blood. The receptors originated from a man aged 50 or older with Graves' hyperthyroidism. Both conserved end residues are part of each CDR3. D genes are given only for firm matches. Some rows have no size entry. The others give once, few or many, or a class for an expanded clone.

TRBV29-1	TRBJ2-3	few	TRBD2	TGCAGCCCCCGCGGGATCCTAGCGGACGGGCCAGATACGCAGTATTTT	CSPRGILADGPDTQYF
TRBV20-1	TRBJ2-3	many	-	TGCAGTGCTACTGCCGGGACTCCGAGCGCAGATACGCAGTATTTT	CSATAGTPSADTQYF
TRBV6-1	TRBJ2-1	many	-	TGTGCCAGCAGTGACGCCCTTAGGGACAATGAGCAGTTCTTC	CASSDALRDNEQFF
TRBV18	TRBJ2-3	-	-	TGTGCCAGCTCACCCACGCGGGGGGACAGGAGTAGCACAGATACGCAGTATTTT	CASSPTRGDRSSTDTQYF
TRBV5-5	TRBJ2-1	few	-	TGTGCCAGCAGCGGACGACAGGATCCCAACAATGAGCAGTTCTTC	CASSGRQDPNNEQFF
TRBV12-3/TRBV12-4	TRBJ2-5	-	TRBD2	TGTGCCAGCAGTTTAACCCCTAGCGGGAGGGCCCAAGAGACCCAGTACTTC	CASSLTPSGRAQETQYF
TRBV7-3	TRBJ2-1	-	TRBD2	TGTGCCAGCAGCCCTGGGCCGGGAGGGTATGAGCAGTTCTTC	CASSPGPGGYEQFF
TRBV3-1	TRBJ2-1	-	TRBD2	TGTGCCAGCAGCCAAGGAGCGGGGGGTTACAATGAGCAGTTCTTC	CASSQGAGGYNEQFF
TRBV7-8	TRBJ2-7	many	-	TGTGCCAGCAGCCCGGTGGGGGCAACCTACGAGCAGTACTTC	CASSPVGATYEQYF
TRBV18	TRBJ2-1	few	-	TGTGCCAGCTCACCCGCAGGTGGGGTGTACAATGAGCAGTTCTTC	CASSPAGGVYNEQFF
TRBV24-1	TRBJ2-1	few	TRBD1	TGTGCCACCGCAGGGGGCAATGAGCAGTTCTTC	CATAGGNEQFF
TRBV28	TRBJ2-5	-	TRBD1	TGTGCCAGCAGGGAGGACAGGAACCTCCAAGAGACCCAGTACTTC	CASREDRNLQETQYF
TRBV7-6	TRBJ2-7	few	-	TGTGCCAGCAGCTTACGGACAGACCCCTCCTACGAGCAGTACTTC	CASSLRTDPSYEQYF
TRBV19	TRBJ2-7	-	-	TGTGCCAGTAGTGTCTCTAGCGTATACGAGCAGTACTTC	CASSVSSVYEQYF
TRBV20-1	TRBJ2-3	few	-	TGCAGTGCTAGATACACAGATACGCAGTATTTT	CSARYTDTQYF
TRBV6-1	TRBJ2-7	many	-	TGTGCCAGCAGTGAAGAAGCCCCGGGACTCTCCTACGAGCAGTACTTC	CASSEEAPGLSYEQYF
TRBV7-6	TRBJ2-1	-	-	TGTGCCAGCAGCTTAGAGCAGGGAACAAACAATGAGCAGTTCTTC	CASSLEQGTNNEQFF
TRBV7-9	TRBJ2-3	many	-	TGTGCCAGCAGTCGGGCGGAAAGCACAGATACGCAGTATTTT	CASSRAESTDTQYF
TRBV5-4	TRBJ1-4	-	-	TGTGCCAGCAGCTTGGACCTCGCAACTAATGAAAAACTGTTTTTT	CASSLDLATNEKLFF
TRBV12-3/TRBV12-4	TRBJ2-7	-	-	TGTGCCAGCAGCTTAGGGGCTAAGGTCGTCGAGCAGTACTTC	CASSLGAKVVEQYF
TRBV29-1	TRBJ1-4	-	-	TGCAGCGTTGAATTTGTTGAAAAACTGTTTTTT	CSVEFVEKLFF
TRBV12-3/TRBV12-4	TRBJ1-3	-	-	TGTGCCAGCAGTTTGGATGGTCCAGGAAACACCATATATTTT	CASSLDGPGNTIYF
TRBV29-1	TRBJ2-5	-	TRBD2	TGCAGCGTTCGCGGGACTAGCGGGGGTGTCATGGAGACCCAGTACTTC	CSVRGTSGGVMETQYF
TRBV27	TRBJ2-1	many	TRBD2	TGTGCCAGCAGTTTATCGACGGGACTAGCCAATGAGCAGTTCTTC	CASSLSTGLANEQFF
TRBV9	TRBJ2-5	few	-	TGTGCCAGCAGCGCAGGACACCAAGAGACCCAGTACTTC	CASSAGHQETQYF
TRBV19	TRBJ1-5	-	-	TGTGCCAGTACTGAGGGGCTGAGCAATCAGCCCCAGCATTTT	CASTEGLSNQPQHF
TRBV12-3/TRBV12-4	TRBJ2-7	many	TRBD1	TGTGCCAGCAGGAGGACAGGGCGTGAGCAGTACTTC	CASRRTGREQYF
TRBV12-3/TRBV12-4	TRBJ1-2	-	-	TGTGCCAGCAGTTTTAGGGACTATGGCTACACCTTC	CASSFRDYGYTF
TRBV2	TRBJ2-2	few	TRBD2	TGTGCCAGCAGTGAAAGAAGACTAGCGGGATTCGCGAACACCGGGGAGCTGTTTTTT	CASSERRLAGFANTGELFF
TRBV6-6	TRBJ2-3	many	-	TGTGCCAGCAGTTACGAGGGAGATACGCAGTATTTT	CASSYEGDTQYF
TRBV28	TRBJ2-7	many	TRBD1	TGTGCCAGCAGTTTACGGGACAGGGGGCGCGAGCAGTACTTC	CASSLRDRGREQYF
TRBV27	TRBJ2-7	-	TRBD1	TGTGCCAGCAGTCCCCTCACCGGGACAGGGGAATTGCAGTACTTC	CASSPLTGTGELQYF
TRBV19	TRBJ1-4	-	-	TGTGCCAGCGGTCCCGTAACTAATGAAGAACTGTTTTTT	CASGPVTNEELFF
TRBV5-6	TRBJ2-3	-	-	TGTGCCAGCAGCTCGAATGGGGCCGGGCAAGACACGCAGTATTTT	CASSSNGAGQDTQYF
TRBV28	TRBJ1-3	few	-	TGTGCCAGCAGTTTTGGACGCGTTCCCACCATATATTTT	CASSFGRVPTIYF
TRBV11-2	TRBJ2-3	-	TRBD1	TGTGCCAGCAGTCCCGCCGGGGGACAGGGGACAGATACGCAGTATTTT	CASSPAGGQGTDTQYF
TRBV7-3	TRBJ1-1	many	-	TGTGCCAGCAGTCCCGAGAGTGGTGGGGACACTGAAGCTTTCTTT	CASSPESGGDTEAFF
TRBV24-1	TRBJ1-2	-	-	TGTGCCACCAGTGATTCACAGGCTAACTATGGCTACACCTTC	CATSDSQANYGYTF
TRBV2	TRBJ2-1	-	TRBD2	TGTGCCAGCAGTGAGGATTTGGAGACTAGCGGCCTCAATGAGCAGTTCTTC	CASSEDLETSGLNEQFF
TRBV25-1	TRBJ1-2	-	-	TGTGCCAGCAGTAGATCAGGGTTAGGGGGCTACACCTTC	CASSRSGLGGYTF
TRBV6-1	TRBJ2-7	many	-	TGTGCCAGCAGTGTGGGGCCCTACGAGCAGTACTTC	CASSVGPYEQYF
TRBV20-1	TRBJ1-4	many	-	TGCAGTGCTCTCGACAGTAGAAATGAAAAACTGTTTTTT	CSALDSRNEKLFF
TRBV5-1	TRBJ2-3	-	-	TGCGCCAGCAGCCCCGGGGGGCAGAAAGGAGATACGCAGTATTTT	CASSPGGQKGDTQYF
TRBV10-3	TRBJ1-2	-	TRBD1	TGTGCCATCAGTGGCCGGACAGGGAGAGGCTACACCTTC	CAISGRTGRGYTF
TRBV19	TRBJ2-1	-	-	TGTGCCAGTAGTATTTACCAAAATGAGCAGTTCTTC	CASSIYQNEQFF
TRBV2	TRBJ2-7	many	-	TGTGCCAGCAGTGAAAACGCGGACCACGAGCAGTACTTC	CASSENADHEQYF